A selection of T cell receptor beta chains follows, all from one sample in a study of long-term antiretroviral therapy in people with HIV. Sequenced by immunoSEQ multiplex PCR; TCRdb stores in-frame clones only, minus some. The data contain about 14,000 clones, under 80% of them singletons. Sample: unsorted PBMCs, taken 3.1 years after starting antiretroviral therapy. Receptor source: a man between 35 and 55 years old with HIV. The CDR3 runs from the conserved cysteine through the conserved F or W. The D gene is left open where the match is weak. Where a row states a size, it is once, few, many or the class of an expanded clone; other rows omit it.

CDR3: CASSVGGARNSPLHF
DNA: TGTGCCAGCAGCGTAGGAGGGGCGCGTAATTCACCCCTCCACTTT
V: TRBV9
J: TRBJ1-6
D: -
size: few

CDR3: CASNANRGNYGYTF
DNA: TGTGCCAGTAACGCGAACAGGGGTAACTATGGCTACACCTTC
V: TRBV19
J: TRBJ1-2
D: TRBD1
size: -

CDR3: CASSFDGLGEQYF
DNA: TGTGCCAGCAGCTTCGACGGACTAGGCGAGCAGTACTTC
V: TRBV7-2
J: TRBJ2-7
D: TRBD2
size: few

CDR3: CASSLGPSSEQYF
DNA: TGTGCCAGCTCACTAGGACCGTCCTCCGAGCAGTACTTC
V: TRBV18
J: TRBJ2-7
D: -
size: -

CDR3: CASSQPYDYGYTF
DNA: TGTGCCAGCAGCCAACCGTACGACTATGGCTACACCTTC
V: TRBV14
J: TRBJ1-2
D: -
size: -

CDR3: CASSLSPGNYEQYF
DNA: TGTGCCAGCAGCTTATCGCCAGGGAACTACGAGCAGTACTTC
V: TRBV11-2
J: TRBJ2-7
D: -
size: -

CDR3: CASSVKQGAGEKLFF
DNA: TGTGCCAGCAGCGTAAAACAGGGGGCGGGTGAAAAACTGTTTTTT
V: TRBV5-6
J: TRBJ1-4
D: TRBD1
size: -

CDR3: CASSLAPGSSYNSPLHF
DNA: TGTGCCAGCAGCTTAGCCCCGGGGAGCTCCTATAATTCACCCCTCCACTTT
V: TRBV7-9
J: TRBJ1-6
D: -
size: -

CDR3: CASSEGQYSNQPQHF
DNA: TGTGCCAGCAGTGAAGGGCAGTATAGCAATCAGCCCCAGCATTTT
V: TRBV6-1
J: TRBJ1-5
D: -
size: -

CDR3: CASSTGLSTEAFF
DNA: TGCGCCAGCTCTACAGGGTTGAGCACTGAAGCTTTCTTT
V: TRBV4-1
J: TRBJ1-1
D: -
size: -

CDR3: CASSPSGGEDTEAFF
DNA: TGTGCCAGCTCACCGTCAGGGGGAGAGGACACTGAAGCTTTCTTT
V: TRBV18
J: TRBJ1-1
D: TRBD1
size: -

CDR3: CASSPGVGGYTF
DNA: TGTGCCAGCAGTCCGGGGGTCGGTGGCTACACCTTC
V: TRBV6-5
J: TRBJ1-2
D: -
size: -

CDR3: CASSPRTGDGYTF
DNA: TGTGCCAGCTCACCGCGGACAGGGGATGGCTACACCTTC
V: TRBV18
J: TRBJ1-2
D: TRBD1
size: once

CDR3: CASSAFKDKHQPQHF
DNA: TGTGCCAGCAGCGCGTTTAAGGACAAACATCAGCCCCAGCATTTT
V: TRBV7-8
J: TRBJ1-5
D: -
size: -

CDR3: CASSGGTSGGAREQFF
DNA: TGTGCCAGCAGCGGGGGTACTAGCGGGGGGGCACGAGAGCAGTTCTTC
V: TRBV9
J: TRBJ2-1
D: TRBD2
size: -

CDR3: CASSLVEGRRTEAFF
DNA: TGTGCCAGCAGCTTGGTAGAGGGGAGGAGGACTGAAGCTTTCTTT
V: TRBV5-6
J: TRBJ1-1
D: -
size: -

CDR3: CASSAQGNQETQYF
DNA: TGTGCCAGCAGTGCACAGGGTAACCAGGAGACCCAGTACTTC
V: TRBV6-5
J: TRBJ2-5
D: -
size: -

CDR3: CASSEGSSYNSPLHF
DNA: TGCGCCAGCAGTGAAGGAAGCTCCTATAATTCACCCCTCCACTTT
V: TRBV10-1
J: TRBJ1-6
D: -
size: few

CDR3: CASSEVTQETQYF
DNA: TGTGCCAGCAGCGAGGTAACGCAAGAGACCCAGTACTTC
V: TRBV9
J: TRBJ2-5
D: -
size: -

CDR3: CASSSRDGYEQYF
DNA: TGTGCCAGCAGTTCCAGGGACGGCTACGAGCAGTACTTC
V: TRBV27
J: TRBJ2-7
D: -
size: -

CDR3: CASSPLGPREQFF
DNA: TGTGCCAGCAGCCCCCTGGGCCCTCGGGAGCAGTTCTTC
V: TRBV6-5
J: TRBJ2-1
D: -
size: -

CDR3: CASSVGHAYGYTF
DNA: TGTGCCAGCAGTGTCGGACATGCCTATGGCTACACCTTC
V: TRBV7-9
J: TRBJ1-2
D: -
size: few

CDR3: CAWSVPNPNTEAFF
DNA: TGTGCCTGGAGTGTACCAAACCCGAACACTGAAGCTTTCTTT
V: TRBV30
J: TRBJ1-1
D: -
size: -

CDR3: CSVYRGRGNGYTF
DNA: TGCAGCGTATACAGGGGCAGGGGGAATGGCTACACCTTC
V: TRBV29-1
J: TRBJ1-2
D: TRBD1
size: -

CDR3: CASTSRDMNTEAFF
DNA: TGTGCCAGCACCAGCCGGGACATGAACACTGAAGCTTTCTTT
V: TRBV27
J: TRBJ1-1
D: -
size: -

CDR3: CASSHTGLLTSGANVLTF
DNA: TGCGCCAGCAGCCACACAGGGCTGTTAACCTCTGGGGCCAACGTCCTGACTTTC
V: TRBV4-1
J: TRBJ2-6
D: -
size: -

CDR3: CASSLSGAPVYGYTF
DNA: TGTGCCAGCAGCTTATCGGGGGCCCCCGTATATGGCTACACCTTC
V: TRBV11-2
J: TRBJ1-2
D: -
size: -

CDR3: CASSVGGGSLFF
DNA: TGTGCCAGCAGCGTTGGGGGCGGCAGTCTGTTTTTT
V: TRBV7-9
J: TRBJ1-4
D: -
size: -

CDR3: CASSQPRLIRGEKLFF
DNA: TGCGCCAGCAGCCAGCCTCGTCTTATTAGGGGTGAAAAACTGTTTTTT
V: TRBV4-1
J: TRBJ1-4
D: -
size: few

CDR3: CASTTSGGGNEQFF
DNA: TGCGCCAGCACGACTAGCGGGGGGGGCAATGAGCAGTTCTTC
V: TRBV10-2
J: TRBJ2-1
D: TRBD2
size: -

CDR3: CSVRTETFYEQYF
DNA: TGCAGCGTTCGGACGGAAACTTTCTACGAGCAGTACTTC
V: TRBV29-1
J: TRBJ2-7
D: -
size: -

CDR3: CASSPSSYNSPLHF
DNA: TGTGCCAGTAGTCCGAGCTCCTATAATTCACCCCTCCACTTT
V: TRBV19
J: TRBJ1-6
D: -
size: -

CDR3: CASSEAGSSAFF
DNA: TGTGCCAGCAGTGAAGCGGGCAGTTCAGCTTTCTTT
V: TRBV2
J: TRBJ1-1
D: -
size: -

CDR3: CASSLMRGNFYEQYF
DNA: TGTGCCAGCAGTTTAATGCGGGGCAACTTCTACGAGCAGTACTTC
V: TRBV27
J: TRBJ2-7
D: -
size: once

CDR3: CASSLKANQPQHF
DNA: TGTGCCAGCAGTTTAAAGGCCAATCAGCCCCAGCATTTT
V: TRBV27
J: TRBJ1-5
D: -
size: few

CDR3: CASSLEPGQEVYEQYF
DNA: TGTGCCAGCAGCTTAGAACCTGGTCAGGAGGTCTACGAGCAGTACTTC
V: TRBV7-9
J: TRBJ2-7
D: -
size: once

CDR3: CAGRTGNQPQHF
DNA: TGTGCCGGAAGGACGGGGAATCAGCCCCAGCATTTT
V: TRBV19
J: TRBJ1-5
D: -
size: -

CDR3: CASSNGGVATEAFF
DNA: TGTGCCAGCTCAAATGGGGGGGTCGCCACTGAAGCTTTCTTT
V: TRBV7-9
J: TRBJ1-1
D: -
size: once

CDR3: CSVTGTGWNEQFF
DNA: TGCAGCGTTACCGGGACAGGGTGGAATGAGCAGTTCTTC
V: TRBV29-1
J: TRBJ2-1
D: TRBD1
size: -

CDR3: CASSLRSREDTQYF
DNA: TGCGCCAGCAGCTTACGTTCCAGGGAGGATACGCAGTATTTT
V: TRBV5-1
J: TRBJ2-3
D: -
size: -

CDR3: CASSVQGNTEAFF
DNA: TGTGCCAGCAGCGTACAGGGGAACACTGAAGCTTTCTTT
V: TRBV9
J: TRBJ1-1
D: -
size: -

CDR3: CASSPPGQLSYEQYF
DNA: TGTGCCAGCAGTCCACCGGGCCAACTCTCCTACGAGCAGTACTTC
V: TRBV6-1
J: TRBJ2-7
D: -
size: -